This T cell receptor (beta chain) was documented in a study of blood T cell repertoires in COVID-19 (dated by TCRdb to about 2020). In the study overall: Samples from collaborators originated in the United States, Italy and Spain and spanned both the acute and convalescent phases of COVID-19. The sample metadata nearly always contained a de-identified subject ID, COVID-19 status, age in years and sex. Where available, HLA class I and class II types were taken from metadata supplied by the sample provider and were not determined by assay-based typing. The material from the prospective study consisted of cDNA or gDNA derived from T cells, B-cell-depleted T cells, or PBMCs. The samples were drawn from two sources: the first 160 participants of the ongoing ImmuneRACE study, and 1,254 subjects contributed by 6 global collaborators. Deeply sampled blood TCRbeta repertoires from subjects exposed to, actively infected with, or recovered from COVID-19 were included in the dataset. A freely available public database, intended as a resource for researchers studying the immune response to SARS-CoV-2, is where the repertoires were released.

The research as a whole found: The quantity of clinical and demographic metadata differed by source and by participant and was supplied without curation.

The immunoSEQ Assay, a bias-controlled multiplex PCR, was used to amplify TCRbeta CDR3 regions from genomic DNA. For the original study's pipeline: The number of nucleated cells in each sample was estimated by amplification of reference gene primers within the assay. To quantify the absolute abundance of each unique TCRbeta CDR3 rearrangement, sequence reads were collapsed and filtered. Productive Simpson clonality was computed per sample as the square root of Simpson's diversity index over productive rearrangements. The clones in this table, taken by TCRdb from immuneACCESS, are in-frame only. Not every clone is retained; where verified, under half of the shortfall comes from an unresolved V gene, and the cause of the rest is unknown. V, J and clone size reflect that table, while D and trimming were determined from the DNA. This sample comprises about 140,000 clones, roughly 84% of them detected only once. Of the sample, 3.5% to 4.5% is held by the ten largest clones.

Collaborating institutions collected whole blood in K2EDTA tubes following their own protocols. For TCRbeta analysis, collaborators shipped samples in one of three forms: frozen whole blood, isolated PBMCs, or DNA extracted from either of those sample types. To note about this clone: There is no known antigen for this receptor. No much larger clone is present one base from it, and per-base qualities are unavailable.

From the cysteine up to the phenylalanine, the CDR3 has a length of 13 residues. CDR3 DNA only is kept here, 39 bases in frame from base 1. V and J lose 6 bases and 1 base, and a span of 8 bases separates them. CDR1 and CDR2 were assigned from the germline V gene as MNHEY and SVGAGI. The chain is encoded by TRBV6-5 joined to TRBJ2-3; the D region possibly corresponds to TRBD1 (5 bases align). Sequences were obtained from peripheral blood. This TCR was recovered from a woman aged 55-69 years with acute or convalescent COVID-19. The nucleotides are TGTGCCAGCAGGATGACAGGCACAGATACGCAGTATTTT. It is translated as CASRMTGTDTQYF.